Shown below are 18 T cell receptor beta chains from a single sample sequenced in a study of T cells in Graves' hyperthyroidism and ophthalmopathy. Researchers took RNA transcripts and amplified the TCR beta CDR3 regions from them. The HTBI primer set was used in a first-round RT-PCR of the TCR CDR3. MiXCR, applied by TCRdb to the multiplex PCR reads, yields one record per CDR3 protein. The data hold about 600,000 distinct CDR3 sequences, with 13% to 15% observed a single time. The sequenced sample was blood. The receptors stem from a woman between 18 and 29 years old with Graves' ophthalmopathy.

The chain is built from TRBV19 and TRBJ1-2, with D perhaps TRBD1 (6 bases). Trimming took 3 bases from V and 4 from J, leaving 12 bases between them. The CDR3 length is 14 residues. CDR1 is LNHDA, CDR2 SQIVND, per germline (reference sequence). The CDR3 nucleotides read TGTGCCAGTAGTATCGACAGGACCCTCTATGGCTACACCTTC. The encoded protein is CASSIDRTLYGYTF. Filled out from reference TRBV19 and TRBJ1-2, the complete variable domain reads DGGITQSPKYLFRKEGQNVTLSCEQNLNHDAMYWYRQDPGQGLRLIYYSQIVNDFQKGDIAEGYSVSREKKESFPLTVTSAQKNPTAFYLCASSIDRTLYGYTFGSGTRLTVV.

The V call is TRBV9, the J call TRBJ1-6; D unclear. Germline values: CDR1 SGDLS, CDR2 YYNGEE. V was shortened by 0 bases and J by 3 bases, with 7 bases between the two germline ends. The CDR3 covers 15 residues. The CDR3 DNA reads as TGTGCCAGCAGCGTAGGAGTAGTCTATAATTCACCCCTCCACTTT. This gives the protein CASSVGVVYNSPLHF.

This clonotype was seen ten or more times. The chain employs TRBV7-8 and TRBJ1-4; unclear D gene. V lost 6 bases and J lost 2, with 10 bases in between. This CDR3 is built from 14 residues. The germline CDR1 and CDR2 sequences are SGHVS and FQNEAQ. CDR3 in amino acids: CASRKAQTNEKLFF. In DNA form, the CDR3 reads TGTGCCAGCAGAAAAGCACAGACTAATGAAAAACTGTTTTTT.

In its sample, this clonotype was seen many times. The chain recombines TRBV2 with TRBJ2-7, with 8 bases identical to TRBD1. With 1 base clipped from V and 2 bases from J, the junction kept 1 base outside the gene matches. The CDR3 loop spans 14 amino acids. The germline CDR1 and CDR2 sequences are SNHLY and FYNNEI. CDR3 residues: CASSEGTGTYEQYF. CDR3 DNA sequence: TGTGCCAGCAGTGAAGGGACAGGGACCTACGAGCAGTACTTC.

About this clonotype itself: A read error may produce the germline difference seen at one junction end. This rearrangement joins TRBV19 to TRBJ1-5, with D tentatively TRBD1 (5 bases). Germline V lookup: CDR1 LNHDA, CDR2 SQIVND (reference sequence). The CDR3 length is 15 residues. The CDR3 region is CASSIEVTANQPQQF. CDR3 DNA: TGTGCCAGTAGTATAGAAGTGACAGCCAATCAGCCCCAGCAATTT.

This clonotype was counted ten times or more. The V gene is TRBV5-1, the J gene TRBJ2-1; 10 bases line up with TRBD2. J lost 10 bases, V lost 0 bases, and 4 bases had no gene match. From germline, CDR1 is SGHRS and CDR2 YFSETQ. The CDR3 contains 14 residues. CDR3 residues: CASSLASGRTEQFF. The CDR3 nucleotides are TGCGCCAGCAGCTTGGCTAGCGGGAGAACGGAGCAGTTCTTC.

This clonotype was recorded once. The genes are TRBV12-3 or TRBV12-4 and TRBJ2-5; 12 nucleotides line up with TRBD1. CDR3 length: 16 amino acids. J lost 5 bases, V lost 5 bases, and 9 bases had no gene match. The CDR3 spells CASSAKPGQGAETQYF. The CDR3 region has the DNA TGTGCCAGCAGTGCAAAGCCGGGACAGGGGGCTGAGACCCAGTACTTC.

The chain is built from TRBV12-3 or TRBV12-4 and TRBJ2-2; 8 bases align to TRBD2. The CDR3 is made up of 16 amino acids. The V and J ends lost 8 bases and 7 bases, in that order; junction bases with no gene match: 15. The CDR3 nucleotides read TGTGCCAGCGGACCCCGGGGGGGGCTGCTAGGCGGGGAGCTGTTTTTT. Translation: CASGPRGGLLGGELFF.

This clonotype came up many times. V and J are TRBV6-1 and TRBJ2-1; 9 bases match TRBD2. Germline CDR1 MNHNS, CDR2 SASEGT. V was clipped by 5 bases and J by 5 bases; unmatched bases: 7. The CDR3 has 15 residues. CDR3: CASSLASGTHNEQFF. DNA for the CDR3: TGTGCCAGCAGTTTGGCTAGCGGGACGCACAATGAGCAGTTCTTC.

In this sample, this clonotype turned up a few times. This rearrangement joins TRBV5-6 to TRBJ2-2, with TRBD2 as a possible D gene (5 bases). The ends were cut back, 0 bases at V and 1 base at J, with 10 bases in the middle. Per germline, CDR1 SGHDT and CDR2 YYEEEE. The CDR3 is made up of 16 amino acids. The CDR3 region has the DNA TGTGCCAGCAGCTTGGTTGAGCGGTTGAACACCGGGGAGCTGTTTTTT. Translation gives CASSLVERLNTGELFF.

As to this clonotype: It may be a read error: a sequence one base away is much more abundant. Since the CDR3 does not end with the conserved phenylalanine or tryptophan, this likely comes from a read error. The rearrangement joins TRBV2 to TRBJ2-7; no reliable D call. This CDR3 is built from 13 residues. Germline V lookup: CDR1 SNHLY, CDR2 FYNNEI. V was clipped by 0 bases and J by 6 bases, with 9 bases between them. The CDR3: CASSEALPSEQYL. The CDR3 DNA follows: TGTGCCAGCAGTGAAGCGCTTCCCAGCGAGCAGTACCTC.

V and J are TRBV12-3 or TRBV12-4 and TRBJ2-7; 8 bases agree with TRBD2. The length of the CDR3 is 15 residues. Trimming cost V 6 bases and J 5 bases; bases outside gene matches: 12. The CDR3 loop is CASSPRAGVAHEQYF. DNA for the CDR3: TGTGCCAGCAGCCCCCGAGCGGGAGTGGCCCACGAGCAGTACTTC.

About this clonotype itself: Just one base apart from a much larger clone, this may be a read error. CDR3 DNA sequence: TGTGCCACCAGTGAATCCGGGACAGGGGACGGCCACACCTTC. Amino acid sequence: CATSESGTGDGHTF. V is TRBV24-1 and J is TRBJ1-2; 10 nucleotides agree with TRBD1. Unmatched junction bases numbered 10, after V lost 4 bases and J lost 12 bases. The germline V gene has CDR1 KGHDR and CDR2 SFDVKD. This CDR3 spans 14 amino acids.

The table lists this clonotype with a few counts. This rearrangement joins TRBV6-2 or TRBV6-3 to TRBJ2-2; perhaps TRBD1 as D (6 bases). Germline lookup yields CDR1 MNHEY and CDR2 SVGEGT. CDR3 length: 15 residues. V was pared by 7 bases and J by 2 bases, with 14 bases between. The CDR3 loop is CASNPTGPNTGELFF. The CDR3 region has the DNA TGTGCCAGCAACCCGACAGGCCCTAACACCGGGGAGCTGTTTTTT.

This clonotype was found many times. The CDR3 reads CASRDGLAGGSETQYF. The CDR3 region has the DNA TGTGCCAGCAGGGACGGACTAGCGGGAGGGTCAGAGACCCAGTACTTC. The J gene is TRBJ2-5, the V gene TRBV28; TRBD2 matches at 15 bases. Germline V gives CDR1 MDHEN, CDR2 SYDVKM. After removal of 6 bases from V and 4 bases from J, the junction contained 6 bases not matched to a gene. The CDR3 covers 16 residues. Looking up the rest from reference TRBV28 and TRBJ2-5 gives the full variable domain: DVKVTQSSRYLVKRTGEKVFLECVQDMDHENMFWYRQDPGLGLRLIYFSYDVKMKEKGDIPEGYSVSREKKERFSLILESASTNQTSMYLCASRDGLAGGSETQYFGPGTRLLVL.

There are many counts of this clonotype. The genes are TRBV30 and TRBJ1-2; possible D gene TRBD1, 6 bases. V was cut by 2 bases and J by 5 bases, with 15 bases left in between. The CDR3 runs 14 residues. CDR1 GTSNPN and CDR2 SVGIG come from the germline V gene (reference sequence). CDR3 protein: CAWSSGQLLYGYTF. The CDR3 nucleotides are TGTGCCTGGAGTTCCGGACAGCTCCTATATGGCTACACCTTC.

This clonotype is a singleton in its sample. A clone one base away is much larger, so this may be a read error. This sequence joins TRBV29-1 and TRBJ1-2; D might be TRBD1 (6 bases). This CDR3 has 16 residues. Germline lookup yields CDR1 SQVTM and CDR2 ANQGSEA. The ends were cut back, 6 bases at V and 3 bases at J, with 23 bases in the middle. DNA of the CDR3: TGCAGCGTCTGGTCGAGCGACAGGTCAAGGGACTATGGCTACACCTTC. It translates to CSVWSSDRSRDYGYTF.

This clonotype was seen at least ten times. The CDR3 coding sequence is TGTGCCACCAGTGATTCCGGGACTTATTACACAGATACGCAGTATTTT. Translating gives CATSDSGTYYTDTQYF. This chain connects TRBV24-1 to TRBJ2-3; D may be TRBD2 (6 bases). Trimming shortened V by 2 bases and J by 2 bases, and 13 bases separated the two germline ends. Germline CDR1 and CDR2: KGHDR and SFDVKD. CDR3 length equals 16 residues.